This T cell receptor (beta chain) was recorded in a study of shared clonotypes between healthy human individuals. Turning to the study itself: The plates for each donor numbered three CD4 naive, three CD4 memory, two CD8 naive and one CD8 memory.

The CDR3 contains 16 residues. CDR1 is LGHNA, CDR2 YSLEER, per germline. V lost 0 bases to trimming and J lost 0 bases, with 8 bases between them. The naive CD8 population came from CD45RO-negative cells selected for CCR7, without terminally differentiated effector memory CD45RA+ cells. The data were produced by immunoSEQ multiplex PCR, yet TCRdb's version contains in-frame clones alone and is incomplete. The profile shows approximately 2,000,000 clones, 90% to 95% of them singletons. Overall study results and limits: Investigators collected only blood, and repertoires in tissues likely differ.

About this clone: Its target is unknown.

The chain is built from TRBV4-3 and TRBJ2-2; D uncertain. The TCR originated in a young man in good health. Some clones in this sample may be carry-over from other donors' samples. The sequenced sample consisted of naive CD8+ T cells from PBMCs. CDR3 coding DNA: TGCGCCAGCAGCCAAGACAGTCTTGCGAACACCGGGGAGCTGTTTTTT. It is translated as CASSQDSLANTGELFF.